What follows is one TCR beta chain and its context. Its target antigen remains unknown. No base-level quality is on record; no much larger clone is a single base apart. Data came from an Illumina HiSeq 2500. Quantitative 5'-RACE with molecular barcodes was used to prepare TCR beta libraries. The original methods were these. Disease-linked TCR variants were identified with a new computational method built on a probabilistic model of VDJ rearrangement. The public reads were reanalyzed by TCRdb: fastp trimming at Q25, MiXCR alignment, in-frame beta chains only. Rows with a matching CDR3 protein are joined into one entry that keeps the most common DNA and genes. For this entry, the V and J calls and clone size follow TCRdb and not the study's own pipeline. This sample gives 200,000 to 300,000 distinct CDR3 sequences in total; 30% to 35% of them show up just once. 3.5% to 4.5% of the sample rests with the top ten.

The CDR3 runs 14 residues from the cysteine to the phenylalanine. The retained sequence is limited to the CDR3, 42 bases, with the frame set at the first base. Between the V and J ends, shortened by 6 bases and 3 bases respectively, the junction contains 14 bases. CDR1 and CDR2, per the germline V gene, are ENHRY and SYGVKD. This record belongs to a study of CD8 T cells in ankylosing spondylitis (dated by TCRdb to the late 2010s). About the full investigation: T cell receptor beta repertoires were profiled in healthy donors and ankylosing spondylitis patients so that disease-linked TCR variants could be found. In total, the full study cohort was made up of some 110 healthy donors and about two dozen ankylosing spondylitis patients. Peripheral blood was sampled, and synovial fluid was additionally collected from ankylosing spondylitis patients. On the study overall, not on this receptor specifically: Some motif variants were previously reported in synovial fluid and blood of reactive arthritis patients, suggesting common disease-initiation mechanisms. The disease-linked clones were reported to be significantly enriched in matched synovial fluid samples from ankylosing spondylitis patients. The disease-linked clones had a CD8+ phenotype and were found at relatively low frequencies in peripheral blood. A TCR beta motif of seven or eight highly homologous amino acid variants appeared characteristic of blood from ankylosing spondylitis patients.

The material sequenced was blood, either unsorted or a sorted T cell fraction (not recorded which). Here the chain combines TRBV10-3 and TRBJ1-2; D gene: possibly TRBD1, on 6 matching bases. This sequence originates from a male donor with ankylosing spondylitis or in good health (not recorded which). The bases read TGTGCCATCAGGGACAGTACACGCGACTATGGCTACACCTTC. Its protein product is CAIRDSTRDYGYTF.